Below, 27 T cell receptor beta chains from the same sample are listed, as sequenced in a study of T-cell memory formation after mild COVID-19. In TCRdb, the 5' RACE reads were re-called with MiXCR into one record per CDR3 protein. Among about 620,000 distinct CDR3 sequences listed, roughly 18% were seen once. Material for sequencing was PBMCs or a T cell subset sorted from them (not recorded which). These receptors were taken from an adult woman who had mild COVID-19 (a few samples of this study predate the infection). Cell type and time point are not known.

V gene TRBV15 combines with J gene TRBJ2-7; 10 nucleotides agree with TRBD1. CDR3 length: 14 amino acids. Germline values: CDR1 LNHNV, CDR2 YYDKDF (reference sequence). The V and J ends lost 6 bases and 3 bases, in that order; junction bases with no gene match: 5. In nucleotides, the CDR3 is TGTGCCACCAGTTTGGACAGGGGGAACTACGAGCAGTACTTC. This encodes CATSLDRGNYEQYF.

The rearrangement joins TRBV20-1 to TRBJ2-2, with D perhaps matching TRBD1 or TRBD2 (6 bases each). Germline CDR1 is DFQATT and CDR2 is SNEGSKA (reference sequence). The CDR3 has 14 residues. CDR3 coding DNA: TGCAGGGCCTCCCCTGGGGGGCGGCACGGGGAGCTGTTTTTT. Translated: CRASPGGRHGELFF.

This clonotype has a handful of counts. The rearrangement joins TRBV7-9 to TRBJ2-7; tentative D call: TRBD2 (6 bases). The CDR3 is 13 residues long. The germline CDR1 and CDR2 sequences are SEHNR and FQNEAQ (reference sequence). V lost 5 bases and J lost 6, with 14 bases in between. CDR3 region: CASSPRVRGEQYF. Here the CDR3 DNA reads TGTGCCAGCAGCCCGCGAGTGCGGGGCGAGCAGTACTTC.

This clonotype was seen repeatedly, ten times or more. The chain combines TRBV7-9 with TRBJ2-2; D might be TRBD2 (6 bases). The CDR3 loop spans 16 amino acids. Germline V gene lookup returns CDR1 SEHNR and CDR2 FQNEAQ (reference sequence). Trimming removed 3 bases at V and 0 bases at J, with 11 bases between. CDR3 sequence reads: CASSFSGLTNTGELFF. CDR3 DNA: TGTGCCAGCAGCTTTAGCGGCCTGACGAACACCGGGGAGCTGTTTTTT.

This clonotype was recorded a few times. The J gene is TRBJ2-7, the V gene TRBV29-1; 10 bases align to TRBD2. Per the germline V gene, CDR1 is SQVTM and CDR2 is ANQGSEA. Trimming at V came to 5 bases and at J to 3 bases, leaving 4 bases not matched to a gene. The CDR3 loop spans 13 amino acids. CDR3 amino acids: CSVWLAGVYEQYF. CDR3 sequence (DNA): TGCAGCGTTTGGCTAGCGGGGGTCTACGAGCAGTACTTC.

This clonotype turned up a few times. CDR3 DNA: TGTGCCAGCAGCTTGGGGGCAGGCCCCTTTCGGGAGCAGTACTTC. Amino acids: CASSLGAGPFREQYF. J is TRBJ2-7 and V is TRBV5-5; D is unclear. This CDR3 has 15 residues. Per the germline V gene, CDR1 is SGHKS and CDR2 is YYEKEE (reference sequence). Between the trimmed V and J ends, which lost 0 bases and 7 bases, there was a span of 17 bases.

This clonotype was seen a few times. The chain has TRBV7-2 and TRBJ2-7; 7 bases map to TRBD2. J was trimmed by 3 bases and V by 1 base; bases with no gene match: 6. From germline, CDR1 is SGHTA and CDR2 FQGNSA. The CDR3 covers 15 residues. Here the CDR3 reads CASSLGAGESYEQYF. CDR3 bases: TGTGCCAGCAGCTTAGGGGCGGGGGAAAGCTACGAGCAGTACTTC.

The chain employs TRBV11-2 and TRBJ2-5; 9 bases map to TRBD2. Losses at the gene ends were 3 bases for V and 5 bases for J; bases not matched to a gene: 4. CDR3 length: 14 residues. Per the germline V gene, CDR1 is SGHAT and CDR2 is FQNNGV. The CDR3 coding sequence is TGTGCCAGCAGCTTTAGCGGGGGAAGTGAGACCCAGTACTTC. Its translation: CASSFSGGSETQYF.

This clonotype was counted only a few times. The chain is built from TRBV7-2 and TRBJ2-7; TRBD2 matches 10 bases. Per germline, CDR1 SGHTA and CDR2 FQGNSA. There are 17 residues in the CDR3. J lost 5 bases, V lost 1 base, and 11 bases had no gene match. CDR3 amino acids: CASSLGGGLAGENEQYF. In DNA, the CDR3 is TGTGCCAGCAGCTTAGGCGGCGGGCTAGCGGGAGAGAACGAGCAGTACTTC.

The chain joins TRBV12-3 or TRBV12-4 to TRBJ2-3; 10 bases line up with TRBD1. The CDR3 has 16 residues. The ends lost 6 bases at V and 4 bases at J; junction bases unmatched: 10. As DNA, the CDR3 is TGTGCCAGCAGCTTGACCGGGACAGGGGAGCCAGATACGCAGTATTTT. This translates into CASSLTGTGEPDTQYF.

The chain joins TRBV7-6 to TRBJ2-1; 12 positions agree with TRBD2. Looked up from germline, CDR1 is SGHVS and CDR2 is FNYEAQ. Germline trimming cut 1 base from V and 1 base from J; bases unmatched to any gene: 2. This CDR3 spans 17 amino acids. The CDR3 coding sequence is TGTGCCAGCAGCTTAGGCGGGACTAGCGGGTCCTACAATGAGCAGTTCTTC. It specifies CASSLGGTSGSYNEQFF.

The chain joins TRBV7-3 to TRBJ1-2; a weak D match, TRBD1 (6 bases). The CDR3 loop spans 17 amino acids. V lost 0 bases and J lost 2, with 16 bases in between. CDR1 is SGHTA and CDR2 is FQGTGA in the germline V gene. CDR3 residues: CASSLTRVRGANYGYTF. The CDR3 coding sequence is TGTGCCAGCAGCTTAACAAGGGTCCGGGGGGCCAACTATGGCTACACCTTC.

The V and J genes are TRBV7-2 and TRBJ2-3, with D uncertain. The V end lost 5 bases, the J end lost 7 bases, and 13 bases lay between the germline ends. Looked up from germline, CDR1 is SGHTA and CDR2 is FQGNSA. The CDR3 covers 13 residues. The CDR3 bases are TGTGCCAGCAGCCCCGACTGGGGTAATACGCAGTATTTT. Translated: CASSPDWGNTQYF.

This clonotype came up a few times. The V gene is TRBV18, the J gene TRBJ1-4; TRBD1 might be the D (5 bases). The CDR3 spans 14 residues. Germline loops: CDR1 KGHSH, CDR2 LQKENI. The V and J ends lost 2 bases and 3 bases respectively, with 7 bases between them. CDR3 in DNA: TGTGCCAGCTCACCAAGGGGTGCTAATGAAAAACTGTTTTTT. Translation: CASSPRGANEKLFF.

This clonotype was detected only a few times. The rearrangement joins TRBV4-2 to TRBJ1-5, with 7 bases lining up with TRBD1. Germline CDR1 reads LGHNA; CDR2 reads YNFKEQ. The CDR3 is 16 amino acids. Trimming cost V 0 bases and J 0 bases; bases outside gene matches: 2. In nucleotides, the CDR3 is TGTGCCAGCAGCCAAGATTCAGGGGGTAGCAATCAGCCCCAGCATTTT. This translates into CASSQDSGGSNQPQHF.

Only a few counts were recorded for this clonotype. The chain combines TRBV5-1 with TRBJ2-7; possible D gene TRBD2, 5 bases. The CDR3 consists of 17 residues. Germline V gene data show CDR1 as SGHRS and CDR2 as YFSETQ. The ends were cut back, 7 bases at V and 0 bases at J, with 23 bases in the middle. The CDR3 spells CASREGAWGLVSYEQYF. DNA for the CDR3: TGCGCCAGCCGTGAGGGCGCCTGGGGTTTAGTCTCCTACGAGCAGTACTTC.

J is TRBJ2-5 and V is TRBV5-4, with D uncertain. V gave up 4 bases and J gave up 2 bases, with 12 bases separating them. Germline V gene data show CDR1 as SGHNT and CDR2 as YYREEE (reference sequence). This CDR3 has 14 residues. CDR3 in DNA: TGTGCCAGCAGCCGTGGCGAGTCACAAGAGACCCAGTACTTC. It codes for CASSRGESQETQYF. The full variable domain, rest sourced from reference TRBV5-4 and TRBJ2-5, is ETGVTQSPTHLIKTRGQQVTLRCSSQSGHNTVSWYQQALGQGPQFIFQYYREEENGRGNFPPRFSGLQFPNYSSELNVNALELDDSALYLCASSRGESQETQYFGPGTRLLVL.

CDR3 amino acids: CAWAPAADTQYF. CDR3 DNA: TGTGCCTGGGCCCCCGCTGCAGATACGCAGTATTTT. The chain combines TRBV30 with TRBJ2-3, with no clear D. CDR3 length: 12 residues. Deletions cut 5 bases from V and 4 bases from J, with 10 bases between. The germline V gene has CDR1 GTSNPN and CDR2 SVGIG (reference sequence). The complete variable domain, with remaining parts taken from reference TRBV30 and TRBJ2-3, reads SQTIHQWPATLVQPVGSPLSLECTVEGTSNPNLYWYRQAAGRGLQLLFYSVGIGQISSEVPQNLSASRPQDRQFILSSKKLLLSDSGFYLCAWAPAADTQYFGPGTRLTVL.

Only a few counts were recorded for this clonotype. J is TRBJ2-7 and V is TRBV20-1; the D gene is possibly TRBD2 (5 bases). V lost 5 bases to trimming and J lost 1 base, with 15 bases between them. This CDR3 has 14 amino acids. Per the germline V gene, CDR1 is DFQATT and CDR2 is SNEGSKA (reference sequence). The CDR3 reads CSAPPRRLSYEQYF. In DNA, the CDR3 is TGCAGTGCTCCCCCGAGGAGGCTGTCCTACGAGCAGTACTTC.

This chain connects TRBV4-1 to TRBJ2-3, with 8 bases lining up with TRBD1. The germline V gene has CDR1 MGHRA and CDR2 YSYEKL. The trim removed 0 bases at V and 6 bases at J, leaving 8 bases unmatched. The CDR3 runs 16 residues. The CDR3 protein is CASSQDGTGTQDTQYF. CDR3 nucleotides: TGCGCCAGCAGCCAAGATGGGACAGGAACTCAGGATACGCAGTATTTT.

The chain couples TRBV29-1 to TRBJ2-2; either TRBD1 or TRBD2 may fit D (7 bases each). Deletions cut 6 bases from V and 6 bases from J, with 17 bases between. Germline CDR1 and CDR2: SQVTM and ANQGSEA. The CDR3 sequence is 14 residues long. The CDR3 DNA follows: TGCAGCGTAGAGAGACAGGGAGGGGCCGGGGAGCTGTTTTTT. Translating it yields CSVERQGGAGELFF.

The gene calls are TRBV29-1 and TRBJ2-7; D is unclear. This CDR3 has 16 residues. With 5 bases removed from V and 0 bases from J, the gap between germline ends came to 20 bases. The germline CDR1 and CDR2 sequences are SQVTM and ANQGSEA. This chain's CDR3 is CSVKISTRRSSYEQYF. The CDR3 bases are TGCAGCGTTAAGATATCTACACGGAGAAGCTCCTACGAGCAGTACTTC.

The chain recombines TRBV24-1 with TRBJ2-2, with 8 bases lining up with TRBD2. Unmatched junction bases numbered 9, after V lost 7 bases and J lost 0 bases. This CDR3 comprises 17 residues. CDR1 and CDR2 (germline): KGHDR, SFDVKD. In nucleotides, the CDR3 is TGTGCCACCAGCGAACCCCGGGGGGGGGCGAACACCGGGGAGCTGTTTTTT. Amino acids: CATSEPRGGANTGELFF.

This clonotype has a handful of counts. The chain links TRBV7-8 to TRBJ1-1; a possible D gene is TRBD1 (5 bases). This CDR3 has 17 residues. Per germline, CDR1 SGHVS and CDR2 FQNEAQ. V lost 3 bases and J 3 bases, leaving 20 bases between the germline ends. The CDR3 region is CASSFYPPGTVDTEAFF. Written as DNA, the CDR3 is TGTGCCAGCAGCTTCTACCCTCCGGGGACGGTCGACACTGAAGCTTTCTTT.

The V gene is TRBV7-2, the J gene TRBJ2-1, with D possibly being TRBD2 (6 bases). CDR3 length: 14 amino acids. Germline V lookup: CDR1 SGHTA, CDR2 FQGNSA. V was cut by 5 bases and J by 9 bases, with 17 bases left in between. The CDR3 loop is CASSPGLFVPEQFF. CDR3 nucleotide sequence: TGTGCCAGCAGCCCCGGACTATTTGTACCTGAGCAGTTCTTC.

A few counts support this clonotype. The V call is TRBV4-1, the J call TRBJ1-4, with TRBD1 identical over 9 bases. J lost 4 bases, V lost 3 bases, and 6 bases had no gene match. Per germline, CDR1 MGHRA and CDR2 YSYEKL. This CDR3 spans 16 amino acids. The chain's CDR3 is CASSQYGTGLNEKLFF. The CDR3 bases are TGCGCCAGCAGCCAGTACGGGACAGGGCTTAATGAAAAACTGTTTTTT.

V and J are TRBV20-1 and TRBJ2-7; TRBD2 aligns across 13 bases. This CDR3 has 14 residues. V dropped 6 bases and J dropped 6; count of bases not matched to a gene: 8. Germline V gene sequence: CDR1 DFQATT, CDR2 SNEGSKA (reference sequence). The CDR3 DNA is TGCAGTGCCCATACTAGCGGGAGGGCGTCCGAGCAGTACTTC. It codes for CSAHTSGRASEQYF.